This TCR beta chain was sequenced during a study of CD8 T cells in ankylosing spondylitis. Overall study findings and caveats: Blood from ankylosing spondylitis patients appeared to carry a characteristic roughly eight-variant TCR beta motif.

A note on this clonotype: No antigen is known for it.

A single record per CDR3 protein comes from TCRdb applying MiXCR to the 5' RACE reads. The sample holds approximately 440,000 distinct CDR3 sequences, 17% seen once. V shed 3 bases and J 3 bases; nucleotides not matched to a gene: 8. This CDR3 contains 14 residues. CDR1 is DFQATT, CDR2 SNEGSKA, per germline (reference sequence). The V call is TRBV20-1, the J call TRBJ2-7; 7 bases are a match to TRBD2. Material: blood, either unsorted or a sorted T cell fraction (not recorded which). This sequence was found in a male donor with ankylosing spondylitis. The CDR3 here is CSASGASGVYEQYF. The CDR3, as DNA: TGCAGTGCTAGTGGGGCTAGCGGAGTCTACGAGCAGTACTTC.